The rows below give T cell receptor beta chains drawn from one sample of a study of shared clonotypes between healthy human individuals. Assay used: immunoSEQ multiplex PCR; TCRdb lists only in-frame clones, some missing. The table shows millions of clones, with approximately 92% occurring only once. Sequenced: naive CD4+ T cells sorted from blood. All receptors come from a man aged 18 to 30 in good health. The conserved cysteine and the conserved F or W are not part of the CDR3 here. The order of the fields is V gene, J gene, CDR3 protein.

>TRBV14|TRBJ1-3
ASSQGVPHSRNTIY
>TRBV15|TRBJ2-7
ATSVGGTASGEQY
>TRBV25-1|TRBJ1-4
ASTQTGGAEKLF
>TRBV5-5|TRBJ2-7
ASSLVGTSGSTSYEQY
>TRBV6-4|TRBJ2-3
ASSQNREIGTDTQY
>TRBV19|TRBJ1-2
ASRDGNYGYT
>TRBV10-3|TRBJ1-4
AISEGDKGKLF
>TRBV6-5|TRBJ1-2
ASSPATGNYGYT
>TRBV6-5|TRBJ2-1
ASSSSGRGKWDEQF
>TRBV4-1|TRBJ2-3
ASSQNQGGRLAGTSTDTQY
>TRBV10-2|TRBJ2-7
ASRDSFVDEQY
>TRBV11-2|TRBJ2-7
ASSFFLTTRGEQY
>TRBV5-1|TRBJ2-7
ASSLVTSGSAEQY
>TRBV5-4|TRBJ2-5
ASSLRTGGTRYQETQY
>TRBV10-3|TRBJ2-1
AISESLAGASYNEQF
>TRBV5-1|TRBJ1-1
ASSFDVLLNTEAF
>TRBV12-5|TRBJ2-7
ASGLTPDQQY
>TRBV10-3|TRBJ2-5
AIGGASGSPQETQY
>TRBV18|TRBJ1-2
ASSPPSRANYGYT
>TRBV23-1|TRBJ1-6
ASSQPIQGAMSYNSPLH
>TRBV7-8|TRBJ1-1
ASSGQKSNTEAF
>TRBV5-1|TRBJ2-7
ASSQGPGRGEEQY
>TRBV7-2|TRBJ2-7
ASSLVGGPASKQY
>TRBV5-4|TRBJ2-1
ASSLGTGVSYNEQF
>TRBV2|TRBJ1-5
ASTEEGGNQPQH
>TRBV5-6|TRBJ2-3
ASSWGQSSTDTQY
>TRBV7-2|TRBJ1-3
ASSSSGNSGNTIY
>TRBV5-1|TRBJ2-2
ASSSKYTGELF
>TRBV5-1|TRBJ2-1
ASSFVAGAYNEQF
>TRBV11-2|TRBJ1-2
ASSSRTGTGYT
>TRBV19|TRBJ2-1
ASRAALLYNEQF
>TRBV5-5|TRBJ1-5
ASSLGDKNQPQH
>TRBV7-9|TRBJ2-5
ASSLGGRETQY
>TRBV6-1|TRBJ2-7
ASREQGVGSYEQY
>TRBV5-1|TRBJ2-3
ASSYRGSGTDTQY
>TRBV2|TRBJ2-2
ASRGPINTGELF
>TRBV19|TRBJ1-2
ASRRTGVGYT
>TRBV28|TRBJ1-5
ASSLQGNQPQH
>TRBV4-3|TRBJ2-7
ASSQVSDSTYEQY
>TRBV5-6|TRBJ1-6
ASSLVAGTSNSPLH
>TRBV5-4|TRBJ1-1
ASSLGLGDTEAF
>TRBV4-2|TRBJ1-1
ASSQEVLLNTEAF
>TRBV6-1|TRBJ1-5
ASSERGYQPQH
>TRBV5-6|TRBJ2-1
ASRPPGQGDNEQF
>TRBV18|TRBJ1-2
ASSPPSLGMTYGYT
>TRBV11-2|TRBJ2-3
ASSLDRTDTQY
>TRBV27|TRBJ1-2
ASSLGRNYGYT
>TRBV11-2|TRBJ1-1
ASSLIGLGRITEAF
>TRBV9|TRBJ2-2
ASSERNTGELF
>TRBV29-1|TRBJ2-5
SVRTGETQY
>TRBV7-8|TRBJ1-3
ASSLYRTAGNTIY